Following are 2 T cell receptor beta chains from one sample sequenced in a study of blood T cell repertoires in COVID-19. Here immunoSEQ multiplex PCR was the method, and the copy in TCRdb shows in-frame clones only, minus some. The repertoire includes roughly 250,000 clones, roughly 89% of them detected once, and roughly 1.4% sits in the top ten. Material for sequencing was peripheral blood. These receptors were taken from a woman aged 40 to 50 who had recovered from COVID-19.

The J gene is TRBJ2-2, the V gene TRBV7-6; 9 positions match TRBD2. V dropped 2 bases and J dropped 7; count of bases not matched to a gene: 5. Germline lookup yields CDR1 SGHVS and CDR2 FNYEAQ. There are 15 residues in the CDR3. CDR3 loop: CASSLTIAGDGELFF. CDR3 sequence (DNA): TGTGCCAGCAGCTTAACGATAGCGGGGGACGGGGAGCTGTTTTTT.

This chain uses TRBV29-1 with TRBJ2-7; tentative D call: TRBD1 (5 bases). V lost 6 bases, J lost 6 bases, and 18 bases lay in between. The CDR3 has 13 residues. The germline V gene has CDR1 SQVTM and CDR2 ANQGSEA. CDR3: CSVVQGPEGEQYF. CDR3 bases: TGCAGCGTGGTGCAGGGTCCGGAAGGCGAGCAGTACTTC.